This TCR beta chain came from a study of shared clonotypes between healthy human individuals. Study outcomes and limitations: Specimens sampled were limited to blood, with tissue repertoires likely differing. Compared with memory subsets, naive subsets generally had larger estimated richness.

Free of recent acute infections or vaccinations, the donors were healthy HIV-negative adults. Notes on this clone: As yet, its antigen is unknown.

Clones were read by immunoSEQ multiplex PCR, and TCRdb kept only the in-frame ones, dropping some. Of roughly 2,300,000 clones in the sample, roughly 92% were seen once. CDR3 length equals 15 residues. Per the germline V gene, CDR1 is SGHVS and CDR2 is FQNEAQ. V lost 5 bases, J lost 3 bases, and 5 bases stayed unmatched. The chain carries TRBV7-8 and TRBJ2-3, with TRBD2 matching 10 bases. Sequencing was carried out using naive CD4+ T cells from PBMCs. The subset is: CD45RA+ positively selected. This clonotype originated in a man younger than 30 in good health. Some clones in this sample may be carry-over from other donors' samples. In nucleotides, the CDR3 is TGTGCCAGCAGCCCACTAGCGGGAACTACAGATACGCAGTATTTT. Amino acids: CASSPLAGTTDTQYF.